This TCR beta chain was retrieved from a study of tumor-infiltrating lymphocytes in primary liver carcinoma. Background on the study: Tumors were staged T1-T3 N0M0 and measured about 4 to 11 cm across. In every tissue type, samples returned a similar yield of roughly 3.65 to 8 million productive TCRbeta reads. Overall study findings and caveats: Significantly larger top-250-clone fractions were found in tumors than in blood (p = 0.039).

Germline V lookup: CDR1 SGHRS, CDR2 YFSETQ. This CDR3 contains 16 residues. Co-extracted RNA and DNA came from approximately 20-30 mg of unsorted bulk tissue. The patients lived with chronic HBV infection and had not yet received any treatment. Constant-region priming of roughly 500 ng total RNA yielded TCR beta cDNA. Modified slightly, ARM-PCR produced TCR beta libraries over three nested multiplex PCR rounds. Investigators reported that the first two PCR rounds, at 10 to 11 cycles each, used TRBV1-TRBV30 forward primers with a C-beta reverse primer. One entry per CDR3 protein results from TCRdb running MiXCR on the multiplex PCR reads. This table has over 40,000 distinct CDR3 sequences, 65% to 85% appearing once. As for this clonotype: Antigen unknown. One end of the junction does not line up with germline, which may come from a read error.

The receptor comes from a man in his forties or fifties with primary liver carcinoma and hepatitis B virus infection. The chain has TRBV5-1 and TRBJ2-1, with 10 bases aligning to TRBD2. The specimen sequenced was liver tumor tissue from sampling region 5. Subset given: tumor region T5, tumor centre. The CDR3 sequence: CTSSLTLAGGGNEQFF. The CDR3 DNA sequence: TGCACCAGCAGCTTGACTTTAGCGGGAGGCGGCAATGAACAGTTCTTC.